A single sample gave rise to the 15 T cell receptor beta chains below, sequenced in a study of cytomegalovirus exposure and HLA in healthy donors. It was with 60 Vbeta and 13 Jbeta primers that the PCR ran. Data came from immunoSEQ multiplex PCR; TCRdb stores just in-frame clones and leaves some out. The top ten clones hold roughly 1.3% of a sample with approximately 200,000 clones, more than 70% of them seen once. The sample comprised PBMCs. The source is a human donor in good health.

The gene calls are TRBV7-9 and TRBJ2-5, with a weak D call TRBD1 (5 bases). CDR1 is SEHNR and CDR2 is FQNEAQ in the germline V gene (reference sequence). V lost 0 bases, J lost 5 bases, and 19 bases lay in between. The CDR3 contains 17 residues. DNA for the CDR3: TGTGCCAGCAGCTTAGCGCGAGGCAGGGTGGGGAAGGAGACCCAGTACTTC. It specifies CASSLARGRVGKETQYF.

V is TRBV6-5 and J is TRBJ2-1; D is ambiguous. The CDR3 is 13 residues long. V dropped 2 bases and J dropped 5 bases, with 7 bases sitting between them. Germline-derived CDR1 and CDR2 are MNHEY and SVGAGI. This CDR3 is CASSYRSDNEQFF. DNA of the CDR3: TGTGCCAGCAGTTACCGGTCGGACAATGAGCAGTTCTTC.

The chain combines TRBV9 with TRBJ2-4, with TRBD2 matching over 14 bases. CDR3 length: 16 residues. V was clipped by 3 bases and J by 8 bases; unmatched bases: 7. Per germline, CDR1 SGDLS and CDR2 YYNGEE. The CDR3 sequence: CASSAGTSGREDIQYF. CDR3 nucleotide sequence: TGTGCCAGCAGCGCCGGGACTAGCGGGAGAGAGGACATTCAGTACTTC.

The V gene is TRBV7-8, the J gene TRBJ2-7, with TRBD1 identical over 7 bases. Germline V gene data show CDR1 as SGHVS and CDR2 as FQNEAQ. The CDR3 covers 15 residues. Trimming cost V 5 bases and J 4 bases; bases outside gene matches: 11. The chain's CDR3 is CASSPFGQVGYEQYF. CDR3 sequence (DNA): TGTGCCAGCAGCCCATTCGGACAGGTGGGGTACGAGCAGTACTTC.

The CDR3 spells CASDETGASYYGYTF. CDR3 DNA sequence: TGTGCCAGTGATGAGACAGGGGCGAGCTACTATGGCTACACCTTC. J is TRBJ1-2 and V is TRBV19; 8 bases agree with TRBD1. Germline loops: CDR1 LNHDA, CDR2 SQIVND (reference sequence). V shed 8 bases, J shed 3 bases, and the junction held 11 bases outside the gene matches. This CDR3 is built from 15 residues. The full variable domain, in which reference TRBV19 and TRBJ1-2 provide the parts outside the CDR3, is DGGITQSPKYLFRKEGQNVTLSCEQNLNHDAMYWYRQDPGQGLRLIYYSQIVNDFQKGDIAEGYSVSREKKESFPLTVTSAQKNPTAFYLCASDETGASYYGYTFGSGTRLTVV.

The chain couples TRBV6-1 to TRBJ1-2; D perhaps matches TRBD1 (5 bases). This CDR3 spans 13 amino acids. Germline CDR1 MNHNS, CDR2 SASEGT. V lost 5 bases and J lost 1, with 8 bases in between. The DNA of the CDR3 is TGTGCCAGCAGTATCGACAGTAACTATGGCTACACCTTC. Its protein product is CASSIDSNYGYTF.

Concerning this clone itself: Distinct nucleotide sequences in the sample also encode this CDR3. The V gene is TRBV5-4, the J gene TRBJ2-1, with TRBD2 identical over 12 bases. The V and J ends lost 4 bases and 8 bases, in that order; junction bases with no gene match: 7. Germline values: CDR1 SGHNT, CDR2 YYREEE (reference sequence). The CDR3 extends over 15 amino acids. The CDR3 bases are TGTGCCAGCAGCCTCTCTAGCGGGAGGGACTATGAGCAGTTCTTC. Residues: CASSLSSGRDYEQFF.

In the case of this clone: The junction departs from the called germline gene at one end, perhaps through a read error. This sequence joins TRBV7-9 and TRBJ2-3; 7 bases map to TRBD2. The CDR3 contains 16 residues. Germline V gene lookup returns CDR1 SEHNR and CDR2 FQNEAQ (reference sequence). Here the CDR3 DNA reads TGTTCCAGCAGCCCGAGGGGCGGGAGAGGCACAGATACGCAGTATTTT. Its protein product is CSSSPRGGRGTDTQYF.

V usage is TRBV5-6 and J usage is TRBJ2-4; D is perhaps TRBD2 (6 bases). This CDR3 contains 16 residues. Germline-derived CDR1 and CDR2 are SGHDT and YYEEEE. V was pared by 5 bases and J by 0 bases, with 15 bases between. The CDR3 spells CASSPLATLAKNIQYF. CDR3 DNA sequence: TGTGCCAGCAGTCCGCTAGCGACCCTAGCCAAAAACATTCAGTACTTC. The full variable domain, in which reference TRBV5-6 and TRBJ2-4 provide the parts outside the CDR3, is DAGVTQSPTHLIKTRGQQVTLRCSPKSGHDTVSWYQQALGQGPQFIFQYYEEEERQRGNFPDRFSGHQFPNYSSELNVNALLLGDSALYLCASSPLATLAKNIQYFGAGTRLSVL.

The chain has TRBV7-6 and TRBJ1-3; a weak D match, TRBD1 (5 bases). V gave up 2 bases and J gave up 6 bases, with 14 bases separating them. Per germline, CDR1 SGHVS and CDR2 FNYEAQ. The CDR3 totals 15 residues. The CDR3 bases are TGTGCCAGCAGCTTAAAGAGACAGCCCTTAAACACCATATATTTT. Translated: CASSLKRQPLNTIYF.

The rearrangement links TRBV7-9 to TRBJ1-6; TRBD1 agrees at 7 bases. V trimming: 5 bases; J trimming: 7 bases; junction bases outside the gene matches: 11. The germline CDR1 and CDR2 sequences are SEHNR and FQNEAQ (reference sequence). This CDR3 contains 16 residues. The CDR3 is CASSAVFPRGNSPLHF. CDR3 nucleotides: TGTGCCAGCAGCGCCGTTTTTCCCAGGGGGAATTCACCCCTCCACTTT.

This chain joins TRBV7-9 and TRBJ2-1, with 7 bases matching TRBD1. Germline values: CDR1 SEHNR, CDR2 FQNEAQ (reference sequence). The CDR3 totals 18 residues. Trimming at V came to 4 bases and at J to 1 base, leaving 13 bases not matched to a gene. CDR3 nucleotides: TGTGCCAGCAGCTCCAAGGGGGCAGCGGTCTTATCCTACAATGAGCAGTTCTTC. Translated: CASSSKGAAVLSYNEQFF.

This clone was observed a handful of times. V gene TRBV19 combines with J gene TRBJ1-5, with 12 bases matching TRBD1. Trimming removed 7 bases from V and 6 bases from J; junction bases left unmatched: 4. This CDR3 region has 14 residues. Germline V lookup: CDR1 LNHDA, CDR2 SQIVND (reference sequence). In nucleotides, the CDR3 is TGTGCCAGTACCCGGGACAGGGGGCTTCAGCCCCAGCATTTT. Protein: CASTRDRGLQPQHF.

The chain carries TRBV27 and TRBJ2-3; D is unclear. In germline, CDR1 is MNHEY, CDR2 SMNVEV (reference sequence). The CDR3 is 14 amino acids. V was pared by 2 bases and J by 2 bases, with 8 bases between. As DNA, the CDR3 is TGTGCCAGCAGTTTAGGGCTGTCCACAGATACGCAGTATTTT. This encodes CASSLGLSTDTQYF.

The chain joins TRBV2 to TRBJ1-5, with 7 bases lining up with TRBD1. Germline V CDR1 and CDR2: SNHLY, FYNNEI. Trimming took 4 bases from V and 2 from J; bases not matched to a gene: 5. CDR3 length equals 15 residues. CDR3 in DNA: TGTGCCAGCAGTGGCCGACAGGGCCGCAATCAGCCCCAGCATTTT. This sequence encodes CASSGRQGRNQPQHF.